Each of the 19 T cell receptor beta chains below was sequenced from the same sample in a study of OX40 agonist ivuxolimab in advanced cancers. Assay: immunoSEQ multiplex PCR; the TCRdb copy retains only in-frame clones and omits some. The table lists over 100,000 clones, over 75% of them singletons. The sequenced sample was CD4+ or CD8+ T cells sorted from blood, obtained in a trial of the OX40 agonist ivuxolimab. All receptors come from an adult with an advanced solid tumor such as melanoma, head and neck, liver or kidney cancer.

The rearrangement uses TRBV6-6 and TRBJ2-1, with 8 nucleotides matching TRBD1. Germline lookup yields CDR1 MNHNY and CDR2 SVGAGI (reference sequence). The CDR3 loop spans 15 amino acids. The ends lost 4 bases at V and 6 bases at J; junction bases unmatched: 8. In DNA, the CDR3 is TGTGCCAGCAGTTCCTCCCTTGGACAGGGCAATGAGCAGTTCTTC. It codes for CASSSSLGQGNEQFF.

This clone was detected only once. Additional DNA sequences in this sample encode the identical CDR3. The J gene is TRBJ2-5, the V gene TRBV7-2, with D possibly called TRBD1 or TRBD2 (5 bases each). Germline values: CDR1 SGHTA, CDR2 FQGNSA. V lost 4 bases and J 7 bases, leaving 10 bases between the germline ends. The CDR3 is made up of 12 amino acids. CDR3 nucleotides: TGTGCCAGCAGCTCGGGACCTGGGACCCAGTACTTC. Its translation: CASSSGPGTQYF.

The chain combines TRBV7-9 with TRBJ1-1, with unresolved D. The CDR3 extends over 17 amino acids. V was trimmed by 2 bases and J by 3 bases, leaving 19 bases between them. Germline CDR1 and CDR2: SEHNR and FQNEAQ (reference sequence). The CDR3 DNA reads TGTGCCAGCAGCTTAATACTAGGGTCTAGGAGGGACACTGAAGCTTTCTTT. It encodes CASSLILGSRRDTEAFF.

The chain recombines TRBV6-5 with TRBJ1-1, with D possibly being TRBD1 (5 bases). Germline CDR1 reads MNHEY; CDR2 reads SVGAGI. The CDR3 runs to 13 residues. V was trimmed by 9 bases and J by 6 bases, leaving 17 bases between them. This chain's CDR3 is CASTRQLRAEAFF. The CDR3 DNA sequence: TGTGCCAGTACCCGACAGCTCAGGGCTGAAGCTTTCTTT.

Written as DNA, the CDR3 is TGTGCCAGCAGTTTAGGGCTAGCGGGGACTACCGGGGAGCTGTTTTTT. Amino acids: CASSLGLAGTTGELFF. The chain has TRBV28 and TRBJ2-2; 9 bases match TRBD2. The germline V gene has CDR1 MDHEN and CDR2 SYDVKM. The CDR3 spans 16 residues. V dropped 2 bases and J dropped 5; count of bases not matched to a gene: 6.

J is TRBJ1-5 and V is TRBV6-5, with D possibly being TRBD1 (6 bases). V gave up 6 bases and J gave up 3 bases, with 9 bases separating them. The length of the CDR3 is 13 residues. Germline CDR1 reads MNHEY; CDR2 reads SVGAGI. CDR3 DNA: TGTGCCAGCAGGGACAGTTACAATCAGCCCCAGCATTTT. It translates to CASRDSYNQPQHF.

The chain has TRBV7-2 and TRBJ1-3; a weak D match, TRBD1 (6 bases). Trimming removed 4 bases at V and 5 bases at J, with 12 bases between. Germline CDR1 and CDR2: SGHTA and FQGNSA. This CDR3 contains 14 residues. Here the CDR3 DNA reads TGTGCCAGCAGCTCCCAGGGGTTTCGAAACACCATATATTTT. It specifies CASSSQGFRNTIYF.

J is TRBJ2-7 and V is TRBV9, with D perhaps being TRBD1 or TRBD2 (7 bases each). Trimming shortened V by 4 bases and J by 6 bases, and 14 bases separated the two germline ends. The length of the CDR3 is 13 residues. Per the germline V gene, CDR1 is SGDLS and CDR2 is YYNGEE. The CDR3 nucleotides read TGTGCCAGCAGCCCTACAGGGGAGGGCGAGCAGTACTTC. Translated: CASSPTGEGEQYF.

The rearrangement links TRBV5-1 to TRBJ2-3; TRBD2 is a possible D gene (6 bases). The CDR3 totals 15 residues. Germline CDR1 reads SGHRS; CDR2 reads YFSETQ. Trimming removed 4 bases at V and 5 bases at J, with 17 bases between. CDR3 loop: CASSLPVAGGDTQYF. DNA of the CDR3: TGCGCCAGCAGCCTCCCGGTGGCCGGGGGAGATACGCAGTATTTT.

The V call is TRBV6-5, the J call TRBJ1-5; the match to TRBD1 covers 8 bases. This CDR3 is built from 15 residues. V was pared by 9 bases and J by 4 bases, with 11 bases of the junction left unmatched. CDR1 is MNHEY and CDR2 is SVGAGI in the germline V gene. Here the CDR3 reads CASARTGTGNQPQHF. DNA for the CDR3: TGTGCCAGTGCCCGAACCGGGACAGGTAATCAGCCCCAGCATTTT.

This clone was recorded once. V gene TRBV28 combines with J gene TRBJ1-5; the match to TRBD1 covers 8 bases. Germline CDR1 reads MDHEN; CDR2 reads SYDVKM. CDR3 length equals 15 residues. V lost 4 bases to trimming and J lost 0 bases; unmatched junction nucleotides: 2. CDR3 amino acids: CASSSGQGSNQPQHF. For the CDR3, the DNA is TGTGCCAGCAGTTCCGGACAGGGTAGCAATCAGCCCCAGCATTTT.

The chain joins TRBV28 to TRBJ1-2; D not resolved. The germline V gene encodes CDR1 MDHEN and CDR2 SYDVKM. Trimming took off 7 bases at V and 3 bases at J, with 15 bases between the two ends. The CDR3 runs 14 residues. The CDR3 DNA follows: TGTGCCAGCAACGACCCAGGAGCGGACTATGGCTACACCTTC. Translated, it gives CASNDPGADYGYTF.

This chain uses TRBV6-5 with TRBJ1-3; D ambiguous. Trimming took 5 bases from V and 0 from J, leaving 11 bases between them. Germline V lookup: CDR1 MNHEY, CDR2 SVGAGI. The CDR3 runs to 15 residues. CDR3 bases: TGTGCCAGCAGTACCGGACGGACCTCTGGAAACACCATATATTTT. Translated, it gives CASSTGRTSGNTIYF.

The V and J genes are TRBV2 and TRBJ2-3; 13 bases map to TRBD2. This CDR3 region has 16 residues. Germline loops: CDR1 SNHLY, CDR2 FYNNEI. J was trimmed by 6 bases and V by 4 bases; bases with no gene match: 7. This chain's CDR3 is CASSVILAGGLDTQYF. For the CDR3, the DNA is TGTGCCAGCAGTGTAATACTAGCGGGGGGGCTCGATACGCAGTATTTT. Complete variable domain (other parts from reference TRBV2 and TRBJ2-3): EPEVTQTPSHQVTQMGQEVILRCVPISNHLYFYWYRQILGQKVEFLVSFYNNEISEKSEIFDDQFSVERPDGSNFTLKIRSTKLEDSAMYFCASSVILAGGLDTQYFGPGTRLTVL.

The chain employs TRBV2 and TRBJ2-3; D may be TRBD2 (5 bases). Trimming left V 8 bases short and J 4 bases short, with 19 bases between. CDR1 and CDR2 (germline): SNHLY, FYNNEI. This CDR3 region has 15 residues. CDR3: CASGLEARRADTQYF. Here the CDR3 DNA reads TGTGCCAGCGGCCTAGAGGCCCGGCGGGCAGATACGCAGTATTTT.

The chain joins TRBV5-6 to TRBJ1-4, with a tentative D call TRBD1 (6 bases). This CDR3 contains 15 residues. The ends were cut back, 4 bases at V and 8 bases at J, with 18 bases in the middle. The germline V gene encodes CDR1 SGHDT and CDR2 YYEEEE. CDR3 region: CASSALQGRKEKLFF. The CDR3 coding sequence is TGTGCCAGCAGCGCCCTACAGGGAAGGAAAGAAAAACTGTTTTTT.

The rearrangement joins TRBV5-1 to TRBJ1-5, with D tentatively TRBD1 (5 bases). The CDR3 is made up of 15 amino acids. Trimming stripped 4 bases from V and 2 bases from J, with 13 bases between. Per the germline V gene, CDR1 is SGHRS and CDR2 is YFSETQ. The CDR3 coding sequence is TGCGCCAGCAGCAGGGATCCGGGGGGCAATCAGCCCCAGCATTTT. This encodes CASSRDPGGNQPQHF. Looking up the rest from reference TRBV5-1 and TRBJ1-5 gives the full variable domain: KAGVTQTPRYLIKTRGQQVTLSCSPISGHRSVSWYQQTPGQGLQFLFEYFSETQRNKGNFPGRFSGRQFSNSRSEMNVSTLELGDSALYLCASSRDPGGNQPQHFGDGTRLSIL.

The chain employs TRBV18 and TRBJ2-5; possibly TRBD2 for D (6 bases). This CDR3 contains 13 residues. The germline V and J ends were trimmed by 4 bases and 4 bases, with 10 bases remaining between them. Germline V gene data show CDR1 as KGHSH and CDR2 as LQKENI. CDR3: CASSQRDSETQYF. The CDR3 DNA is TGTGCCAGCTCACAAAGGGACTCAGAGACCCAGTACTTC.

The chain recombines TRBV19 with TRBJ2-2, with 11 positions matching TRBD1. With 8 bases clipped from V and 4 bases from J, the junction kept 6 bases outside the gene matches. The CDR3 length is 15 residues. Looked up from germline, CDR1 is LNHDA and CDR2 is SQIVND (reference sequence). The CDR3 DNA is TGTGCCAGTTTCGGGGGACAGGGGGGCACCGGGGAGCTGTTTTTT. It encodes CASFGGQGGTGELFF.